These 26 T cell receptor beta chains were all obtained from the same sample, sequenced in a study of T cell responses to AZD1222 COVID-19 vaccine. The method was immunoSEQ multiplex PCR; TCRdb's version includes in-frame clones alone and lacks a portion of them. The sample lists 63,000 or so clones, 65% to 90% occurring once. The specimen was peripheral blood, collected on day 0 of AZD1222 vaccination. These receptors all come from an adult in good health.

As DNA, the CDR3 is TGTGCCAGCACTTCACGAAGGGGGGGAGTGTCCCTCCACTTT. Translating it yields CASTSRRGGVSLHF. The V gene is TRBV7-2, the J gene TRBJ1-6; weak D call: TRBD1 (6 bases). Trimming took off 7 bases at V and 14 bases at J, with 21 bases between the two ends. CDR1 is SGHTA, CDR2 FQGNSA, per germline. The CDR3 spans 14 residues. Filled out from reference TRBV7-2 and TRBJ1-6, the complete variable domain reads GAGVSQSPSNKVTEKGKDVELRCDPISGHTALYWYRQSLGQGLEFLIYFQGNSAPDKSGLPSDRFSAERTGGSVSTLTIQRTQQEDSAVYLCASTSRRGGVSLHFGNGTRLTVT.

The J gene is TRBJ2-5, the V gene TRBV5-1; 12 bases match TRBD2. The germline V gene encodes CDR1 SGHRS and CDR2 YFSETQ. The CDR3 has 15 amino acids. The V segment lost 2 bases and the J segment 5 bases; nucleotides outside the gene matches: 4. The CDR3 nucleotides read TGCGCCAGCAGCTTTCTAGCGGGGGGGCCGGAGACCCAGTACTTC. Its protein product is CASSFLAGGPETQYF.

This rearrangement joins TRBV6-2 or TRBV6-3 to TRBJ2-2; 8 bases line up with TRBD1. CDR1 MNHEY and CDR2 SVGEGT come from the germline V gene. This CDR3 spans 15 amino acids. J was trimmed by 8 bases and V by 2 bases; bases with no gene match: 7. CDR3 DNA: TGTGCCAGCAGTTACCGGCAGGGGGCAGGTGGGGAGCTGTTTTTT. It specifies CASSYRQGAGGELFF.

The J gene is TRBJ1-1, the V gene TRBV5-1; D possibly corresponds to TRBD1 (5 bases). The CDR3 is made up of 14 amino acids. CDR1 is SGHRS and CDR2 is YFSETQ in the germline V gene. V lost 4 bases to trimming and J lost 4 bases, with 14 bases between them. CDR3 region: CASSGTTGATEAFF. CDR3 DNA sequence: TGCGCCAGCAGCGGGACGACGGGTGCCACTGAAGCTTTCTTT.

The V gene is TRBV27, the J gene TRBJ1-5, with D possibly being TRBD1 (6 bases). This CDR3 spans 17 amino acids. Germline loops: CDR1 MNHEY, CDR2 SMNVEV (reference sequence). Trimming left V 7 bases short and J 4 bases short, with 23 bases between. CDR3 DNA: TGTGCCAGCACCCTATTTCCGGGACACAACTTTAATCAGCCCCAGCATTTT. It codes for CASTLFPGHNFNQPQHF.

On this clone itself: The junction shows a germline mismatch at one end, possibly a read error. The CDR3 nucleotides are TGCAGCGTTTCCGACAGCCTAGCCTTC. Translation gives CSVSDSLAF. The chain joins TRBV29-1 to TRBJ1-2, with a weak D call TRBD1 (5 bases). From germline, CDR1 is SQVTM and CDR2 ANQGSEA. The CDR3 has 9 residues.

CDR3 residues: CASSLPGPTGAMNTEAFF. The CDR3, as DNA: TGCGCCAGCAGTCTCCCGGGGCCGACAGGGGCCATGAACACTGAAGCTTTCTTT. The chain combines TRBV23-1 with TRBJ1-1; 8 nucleotides match TRBD1. TRBV23-1 counts as an open reading frame of uncertain function. Trimming cost V 4 bases and J 0 bases; bases outside gene matches: 13. The CDR3 totals 18 residues.

This chain connects TRBV5-1 to TRBJ1-2, with 10 bases that match TRBD1. This CDR3 contains 14 residues. Germline CDR1 and CDR2: SGHRS and YFSETQ. V shed 5 bases and J 4 bases; nucleotides not matched to a gene: 5. CDR3 DNA: TGCGCCAGCAGTCTGACAGGGGGCAGCTATGGCTACACCTTC. Its protein is CASSLTGGSYGYTF.

The chain couples TRBV7-2 to TRBJ1-1, with a tentative D call TRBD1 (6 bases). V gave up 4 bases and J gave up 6 bases, with 15 bases separating them. The CDR3 extends over 14 amino acids. Germline CDR1 and CDR2: SGHTA and FQGNSA. CDR3 sequence: CASSSGYRVAEAFF. The CDR3 bases are TGTGCCAGCAGCTCGGGATACAGGGTGGCTGAAGCTTTCTTT.

The chain joins TRBV5-1 to TRBJ2-3; the D gene is possibly TRBD1 (6 bases). The CDR3 is made up of 15 amino acids. Trimming stripped 3 bases from V and 4 bases from J, with 15 bases between. Germline V gives CDR1 SGHRS, CDR2 YFSETQ. Written as DNA, the CDR3 is TGCGCCAGCAGCTGGGGGCCGGGGCCGGCAGATACGCAGTATTTT. Its translation is CASSWGPGPADTQYF.

The chain recombines TRBV6-5 with TRBJ1-4; D gene unclear. Germline CDR1 reads MNHEY; CDR2 reads SVGAGI. The germline V and J ends were trimmed by 6 bases and 10 bases, with 21 bases remaining between them. This CDR3 has 15 residues. CDR3 protein: CASRKPGSPHGKLFF. The DNA of the CDR3 is TGTGCCAGCAGAAAACCGGGGTCCCCACATGGAAAACTGTTTTTT.

The chain links TRBV30 to TRBJ1-2; tentatively, D is TRBD1 (5 bases). This CDR3 is 13 amino acids long. In germline, CDR1 is GTSNPN, CDR2 SVGIG (reference sequence). Trimming removed 5 bases at V and 0 bases at J, with 10 bases between. CDR3 DNA sequence: TGTGCCTGGGGGGCCGGGACTAACTATGGCTACACCTTC. It is translated as CAWGAGTNYGYTF.

This clone came up a few times. The chain combines TRBV7-3 with TRBJ1-1, with 10 nucleotides matching TRBD1. V shed 3 bases and J 8 bases; nucleotides not matched to a gene: 3. The CDR3 consists of 13 residues. Germline V lookup: CDR1 SGHTA, CDR2 FQGTGA. DNA for the CDR3: TGTGCCAGCAGCTTTGACAGGGGGCGGGAAGCTTTCTTT. Its translation is CASSFDRGREAFF.

This clone appeared once. The sample carries other DNA sequences with the same CDR3. The chain employs TRBV30 and TRBJ1-3; D ambiguous. Trimming took off 0 bases at V and 3 bases at J, with 6 bases between the two ends. Germline-derived CDR1 and CDR2 are GTSNPN and SVGIG (reference sequence). The CDR3 totals 13 residues. The CDR3 is CAWSVLSGNTIYF. CDR3 DNA: TGTGCCTGGAGTGTGCTGAGTGGAAACACCATATATTTT.

J is TRBJ1-4 and V is TRBV5-8, with D tentatively TRBD1 (6 bases). Per the germline V gene, CDR1 is SGHTS and CDR2 is YDEGEE. Trimming pared 1 base from V and 7 bases from J, leaving 14 bases between. The CDR3 spans 15 residues. For the CDR3, the DNA is TGTGCCAGCAGCTTGCACAGAATACAGGGTGAAAAACTGTTTTTT. Residues: CASSLHRIQGEKLFF.

The chain has TRBV6-1 and TRBJ2-2; no reliable D call. The CDR3 sequence is 16 residues long. V lost 3 bases, J lost 0 bases, and 11 bases lay in between. The germline CDR1 and CDR2 sequences are MNHNS and SASEGT. As DNA, the CDR3 is TGTGCCAGCAGTGACAGTGTGAAAACGAACACCGGGGAGCTGTTTTTT. It yields the protein CASSDSVKTNTGELFF.

The genes are TRBV7-8 and TRBJ1-5; tentatively, D is TRBD1 (5 bases). The germline V and J ends were trimmed by 1 base and 7 bases, with 14 bases remaining between them. This CDR3 spans 15 amino acids. Germline V gene data show CDR1 as SGHVS and CDR2 as FQNEAQ. CDR3 coding DNA: TGTGCCAGCAGCTTAGTTGCAGGGCAGCGCCAGCCCCAGCATTTT. Its translation: CASSLVAGQRQPQHF.

V usage is TRBV19 and J usage is TRBJ1-1; a possible D gene is TRBD1 (5 bases). CDR3 length: 14 residues. Trimming stripped 6 bases from V and 0 bases from J, with 11 bases between. In germline, CDR1 is LNHDA, CDR2 SQIVND (reference sequence). CDR3 DNA sequence: TGTGCCAGTAGGGGGCCGGAAGTGAACACTGAAGCTTTCTTT. Encoded protein: CASRGPEVNTEAFF.

The chain employs TRBV7-8 and TRBJ2-7; perhaps TRBD2 as D (5 bases). Trimming shortened V by 4 bases and J by 0 bases, and 13 bases separated the two germline ends. Germline assignment: CDR1 SGHVS and CDR2 FQNEAQ. This CDR3 is built from 15 residues. In DNA, the CDR3 is TGTGCCAGCAGCTATCAATCCCGGGGCTCCTACGAGCAGTACTTC. It translates to CASSYQSRGSYEQYF.

The chain combines TRBV19 with TRBJ1-2, with unresolved D. Germline lookup yields CDR1 LNHDA and CDR2 SQIVND (reference sequence). The CDR3 is 11 residues long. V lost 8 bases and J 3 bases, leaving 7 bases between the germline ends. CDR3 sequence (DNA): TGTGCCAGTGTAAAGGACTATGGCTACACCTTC. Its protein product is CASVKDYGYTF.

The chain combines TRBV30 with TRBJ1-4, with TRBD1 matching over 9 bases. The CDR3 is 15 residues long. From germline, CDR1 is GTSNPN and CDR2 SVGIG (reference sequence). Unmatched junction bases numbered 8, after V lost 4 bases and J lost 5 bases. The CDR3 protein is CAWMNPGQGNEKLFF. The CDR3 DNA follows: TGTGCCTGGATGAACCCCGGACAGGGGAATGAAAAACTGTTTTTT.

This clone occurred a few times. V usage is TRBV3-1 (or the pseudogene TRBV3-2) and J usage is TRBJ2-1; D is uncertain. The CDR3 runs to 17 residues. V dropped 0 bases and J dropped 0 bases, with 12 bases sitting between them. Germline V lookup: CDR1 LGHDT, CDR2 YNNKEL (reference sequence). CDR3 sequence reads: CASSQDWRTFSYNEQFF. Written as DNA, the CDR3 is TGTGCCAGCAGCCAAGATTGGCGCACGTTCTCCTACAATGAGCAGTTCTTC.

The chain recombines TRBV11-2 with TRBJ2-1; D remains ambiguous. Trimming removed 3 bases at V and 15 bases at J, with 21 bases between. The CDR3 length is 14 residues. Germline CDR1 is SGHAT and CDR2 is FQNNGV. CDR3 protein: CASSFKRAGPTPFF. The DNA for the CDR3 is TGTGCCAGCAGCTTCAAAAGAGCCGGGCCAACTCCGTTCTTC.

V gene TRBV9 combines with J gene TRBJ1-1; 7 nucleotides align to TRBD1. Trimming cost V 3 bases and J 6 bases; bases outside gene matches: 8. Germline V gene lookup returns CDR1 SGDLS and CDR2 YYNGEE. There are 14 residues in the CDR3. CDR3 amino acids: CASSARDSYSEAFF. CDR3 in DNA: TGTGCCAGCAGCGCCCGGGACAGCTATTCTGAAGCTTTCTTT.

V and J are TRBV19 and TRBJ1-2; no reliable D call. This CDR3 comprises 13 residues. Looked up from germline, CDR1 is LNHDA and CDR2 is SQIVND (reference sequence). Trimming took off 4 bases at V and 1 base at J, with 7 bases between the two ends. The CDR3 DNA reads as TGTGCCAGTAGTACGGGAGTTAACTATGGCTACACCTTC. This translates into CASSTGVNYGYTF. Combining the CDR3 with reference TRBV19 and TRBJ1-2 gives the whole variable domain DGGITQSPKYLFRKEGQNVTLSCEQNLNHDAMYWYRQDPGQGLRLIYYSQIVNDFQKGDIAEGYSVSREKKESFPLTVTSAQKNPTAFYLCASSTGVNYGYTFGSGTRLTVV.

The V call is TRBV4-1, the J call TRBJ2-3; 10 bases map to TRBD2. The trim removed 0 bases at V and 4 bases at J, leaving 7 bases unmatched. CDR3 size: 17 residues. CDR1 is MGHRA and CDR2 is YSYEKL in the germline V gene. CDR3 loop: CASSQDTAGGQADTQYF. The CDR3 coding sequence is TGCGCCAGCAGCCAAGATACAGCGGGGGGGCAGGCAGATACGCAGTATTTT.